This T cell receptor beta chain was identified during a study of regulatory T cells in long-lasting Graves disease. Study-wide findings and caveats: Because few samples were included, accuracy may have been lower.

This clonotype was seen once. No antigen is known for it. Construction of the TCR beta libraries employed iRepertoire HTBI primers in conjunction with Arm-PCR of CDR3 regions. MiXCR was run by TCRdb on the multiplex PCR reads, yielding one entry per CDR3 protein. Among 200,000 to 250,000 distinct CDR3 sequences listed, around 20% were seen once. Time point noted: newly diagnosed GD, antithyroid drugs for less than 3 months. PBMC RNA was the source of the TCR library. The collection involved drawing roughly 10 milliliters of peripheral blood into EDTA tubes. The sample also formed part of further work on T cells in Graves' hyperthyroidism and ophthalmopathy.

This specimen was peripheral blood mononuclear cells (PBMCs), taken at new diagnosis, from a patient treated with antithyroid drugs. The receptor was derived from a woman in her thirties with Graves disease.

The CDR3 sequence is CASSFSIPGLRSGEQYF. CDR3 in DNA: TGTGCCAGCAGTTTCTCTATTCCGGGACTGCGATCTGGGGAGCAGTACTTC. The chain uses TRBV6-7 and TRBJ2-7; tentatively, D is TRBD2 (6 bases). Being an ORF, TRBV6-7 has a function that is uncertain. The CDR3 spans 17 residues. The V end lost 4 bases, the J end lost 7 bases, and 26 bases lay between the germline ends.